This T cell receptor (beta chain) derives from a study of post-analysis software for immune sequencing data. Findings and caveats of the study: Controls showed significantly higher normalized Chao1 diversity than did multiple sclerosis patients. A handful of TRBV segments were significantly more frequent in patients than in controls. TRBV5-6, TRBV5-1 and TRBV20-1 were among these segments.

As for this clonotype: Its antigen is currently unknown.

Trimming pared 3 bases from V and 6 bases from J, leaving 10 bases between. CDR1 and CDR2 from the germline V gene are SGHAT and FQNNGV. This CDR3 has 13 amino acids. Carried by the TCR beta cDNA libraries were unique molecular identifiers. TCRdb redid the calling of the PCR reads with MiXCR, one entry per CDR3 protein. The profile shows about 770,000 distinct CDR3 sequences, roughly 46% of them singletons. The genes are TRBV11-2 and TRBJ2-3, with unresolved D. The receptor was derived from a girl between 10 and 17 years old with multiple sclerosis. The specimen was blood. For the CDR3, the DNA is TGTGCCAGCAGCTTGGGTGAGAGGGATACGCAGTATTTT. Translating gives CASSLGERDTQYF. The entire variable domain, with the rest obtained from reference TRBV11-2 and TRBJ2-3, is as follows: EAGVAQSPRYKIIEKRQSVAFWCNPISGHATLYWYQQILGQGPKLLIQFQNNGVVDDSQLPKDRFSAERLKGVDSTLKIQPAKLEDSAVYLCASSLGERDTQYFGPGTRLTVL.